These 14 T cell receptor beta chains share one sample of origin, sequenced in a study of blood T cell repertoires in COVID-19. Profiled with immunoSEQ multiplex PCR; TCRdb holds only in-frame clones, not every one. The sample lists more than 70,000 clones, 80% to 90% occurring once. The specimen sequenced was peripheral blood. The receptors shown here come from a man aged 60 to 75 with acute or convalescent COVID-19.

This chain joins TRBV5-4 and TRBJ1-6; D not certain. The germline V gene has CDR1 SGHNT and CDR2 YYREEE (reference sequence). This CDR3 contains 15 residues. Trimming shortened V by 4 bases and J by 7 bases, and 15 bases separated the two germline ends. The CDR3 region is CASSPATRLNSPLHF. The CDR3 region has the DNA TGTGCCAGCAGCCCGGCAACTAGGCTGAATTCACCCCTCCACTTT.

A single count supports this clone. The V and J genes are TRBV27 and TRBJ1-5; no clear D gene. The CDR3 runs to 16 residues. CDR1 MNHEY and CDR2 SMNVEV come from the germline V gene (reference sequence). V dropped 5 bases and J dropped 2 bases, with 16 bases sitting between them. In nucleotides, the CDR3 is TGTGCCAGCAGTCCCTCGGCGGGCTTGGGCAATCAGCCCCAGCATTTT. Translated, it gives CASSPSAGLGNQPQHF.

V and J are TRBV5-4 and TRBJ1-4, with 8 bases matching TRBD1. V lost 4 bases and J lost 5; bases outside the gene matches: 4. CDR1 and CDR2 from the germline V gene are SGHNT and YYREEE (reference sequence). The CDR3 has 14 residues. CDR3 sequence: CASSGTGGNEKLFF. The CDR3 DNA reads as TGTGCCAGCAGCGGGACAGGAGGAAATGAAAAACTGTTTTTT. Complete variable domain (other parts from reference TRBV5-4 and TRBJ1-4): ETGVTQSPTHLIKTRGQQVTLRCSSQSGHNTVSWYQQALGQGPQFIFQYYREEENGRGNFPPRFSGLQFPNYSSELNVNALELDDSALYLCASSGTGGNEKLFFGSGTQLSVL.

V gene TRBV3-1 (or the pseudogene TRBV3-2) combines with J gene TRBJ2-3; 11 bases line up with TRBD2. V lost 1 base, J lost 2 bases, and 2 bases stayed unmatched. The CDR3 sequence is 16 residues long. CDR1 LGHDT and CDR2 YNNKEL come from the germline V gene (reference sequence). In DNA form, the CDR3 reads TGTGCCAGCAGCCAAGTAGCGGGAGGGTTCACAGATACGCAGTATTTT. Translating gives CASSQVAGGFTDTQYF.

Of note for this clone: Distinct nucleotide sequences in the sample also encode this CDR3. The rearrangement uses TRBV5-1 and TRBJ1-1; 7 bases line up with TRBD1. CDR1 is SGHRS and CDR2 is YFSETQ in the germline V gene. The CDR3 sequence is 12 residues long. V shed 4 bases, J shed 6 bases, and the junction held 3 bases outside the gene matches. Written as DNA, the CDR3 is TGCGCCAGCAGCCAAGACAGGGCTGAAGCTTTCTTT. Translating gives CASSQDRAEAFF.

V gene TRBV11-2 combines with J gene TRBJ2-7; TRBD1 matches 8 bases. Germline CDR1 and CDR2: SGHAT and FQNNGV. V trimming: 2 bases; J trimming: 2 bases; junction bases outside the gene matches: 8. The CDR3 runs 16 residues. The CDR3 region has the DNA TGTGCCAGCAGCTTAACTCTGGACAGGGTCACCTACGAGCAGTACTTC. Translation gives CASSLTLDRVTYEQYF.

This chain links TRBV5-1 with TRBJ1-3; weak D call: TRBD1 (6 bases). Germline V lookup: CDR1 SGHRS, CDR2 YFSETQ. V was trimmed by 3 bases and J by 8 bases, leaving 15 bases between them. The CDR3 extends over 14 amino acids. The CDR3 nucleotides read TGCGCCAGCAGCTCCGCCATACAGGGAGACACCATATATTTT. Encoded protein: CASSSAIQGDTIYF.

This chain uses TRBV2 with TRBJ1-6; 11 positions match TRBD1. The CDR3 has 17 amino acids. Germline V gives CDR1 SNHLY, CDR2 FYNNEI. Unmatched junction bases numbered 8, after V lost 0 bases and J lost 10 bases. Here the CDR3 DNA reads TGTGCCAGCAGTGAAGCTGGCTTGCGGACAGGGGGCTCACCCCTCCACTTT. Encoded protein: CASSEAGLRTGGSPLHF. The whole variable domain, remainder taken from reference TRBV2 and TRBJ1-6, is EPEVTQTPSHQVTQMGQEVILRCVPISNHLYFYWYRQILGQKVEFLVSFYNNEISEKSEIFDDQFSVERPDGSNFTLKIRSTKLEDSAMYFCASSEAGLRTGGSPLHFGNGTRLTVT.

This clone was observed once. The CDR3 loop is CASSKGQPAVNTF. CDR3 DNA sequence: TGTGCCAGCAGCAAGGGACAGCCCGCGGTGAACACCTTC. The chain couples TRBV7-9 to TRBJ1-2, with TRBD1 matching over 7 bases. Germline-derived CDR1 and CDR2 are SEHNR and FQNEAQ (reference sequence). V shed 5 bases, J shed 12 bases, and the junction held 12 bases outside the gene matches. The CDR3 is 13 residues long.

The rearrangement links TRBV6-1 to TRBJ1-5; possibly TRBD1 for D (5 bases). CDR1 is MNHNS and CDR2 is SASEGT in the germline V gene. The V end lost 3 bases, the J end lost 3 bases, and 12 bases lay between the germline ends. The CDR3 runs to 15 residues. The CDR3 region has the DNA TGTGCCAGCAGTGATTCCCACAGGAACAATCAGCCCCAGCATTTT. Protein sequence: CASSDSHRNNQPQHF.

The chain joins TRBV5-5 to TRBJ1-1, with D perhaps matching TRBD1 (6 bases). Germline CDR1 SGHKS, CDR2 YYEKEE (reference sequence). CDR3 length: 13 amino acids. With 4 bases removed from V and 2 bases from J, the gap between germline ends came to 9 bases. The CDR3 region is CASSPQGNTEAFF. The CDR3 nucleotides read TGTGCCAGCAGCCCACAGGGTAACACTGAAGCTTTCTTT.

The chain recombines TRBV3-1 (or the pseudogene TRBV3-2) with TRBJ2-3; the match to TRBD2 covers 8 bases. The V gene's germline CDR1 is LGHDT and CDR2 YNNKEL (reference sequence). The trim removed 4 bases at V and 6 bases at J, leaving 12 bases unmatched. The CDR3 sequence is 16 residues long. The CDR3 here is CASSLREAGDWDTQYF. CDR3 nucleotides: TGTGCCAGCAGCCTAAGGGAAGCGGGAGATTGGGATACGCAGTATTTT.

The V call is TRBV19, the J call TRBJ2-7; 7 bases line up with TRBD2. This CDR3 is 15 amino acids long. Per the germline V gene, CDR1 is LNHDA and CDR2 is SQIVND (reference sequence). The V segment lost 5 bases and the J segment 2 bases; nucleotides outside the gene matches: 9. The CDR3 sequence: CASSVGASGAYEQYF. CDR3 in DNA: TGTGCCAGTAGTGTTGGGGCTAGCGGTGCCTACGAGCAGTACTTC.

The chain has TRBV11-2 and TRBJ2-1; a weak D match, TRBD2 (6 bases). The CDR3 runs to 15 residues. V lost 2 bases to trimming and J lost 12 bases, with 20 bases between them. Germline values: CDR1 SGHAT, CDR2 FQNNGV. The CDR3 nucleotides are TGTGCCAGCAGCTTATCCCTCGGGACTCTCGAGGGGCAGTTCTTC. Amino acid sequence: CASSLSLGTLEGQFF.